This TCR beta chain was sequenced in a study of blood T cell repertoires in COVID-19. On the study more broadly: Samples taken during acute and convalescent COVID-19 were collected in the United States, Italy and Spain. Sources were T cells, B-cell-depleted T cells, or PBMCs; the material itself was cDNA or gDNA.

Authors' data handling: By means of reference gene primer amplification, nucleated cell counts were estimated. The repertoire was sequenced with immunoSEQ multiplex PCR; TCRdb's copy has only in-frame clones and lacks some. V and J calls and clone size come straight from that table; D and trimming were deduced from the DNA. This table has tens of thousands of clones, approximately 88% appearing once. The sample consisted of peripheral blood. The TCR comes from a man in his forties or fifties with active COVID-19.

The CDR3 DNA is TGCGCCAGCAGCCAAGCGAGGCGGGGGCAAGGAGATGAAAAACTGTTTTTT. Its protein product is CASSQARRGQGDEKLFF. This chain connects TRBV4-3 to TRBJ1-4; D may be TRBD1 (6 bases). The germline CDR1 and CDR2 sequences are LGHNA and YSLEER. This CDR3 spans 17 amino acids. The V end lost 1 base, the J end lost 6 bases, and 18 bases lay between the germline ends.